This TCR beta chain stems from a study of CD8+CD57+ T cells in acquired aplastic anemia. Study summary: On average, sorted CD4+ and CD8+ cells gave 3.2 ug of DNA. Overall study findings and caveats: The same twenty-nine CD8+ CDR3 sequences occurred in patients and in controls.

The study profiled TCR beta VDJ and CDR3 using genomic DNA as template. A single record per CDR3 protein comes from TCRdb applying MiXCR to the reads. Counted here are more than 150,000 distinct CDR3 sequences, 64% occurring once; the ten biggest clones make up under 60%. This clonotype has only one observation. The target antigen is unknown. The TCR sequence derives from a human donor with severe aplastic anemia or a healthy control (not recorded which). The specimen sequenced was sorted CD4+, CD8+, or CD8+CD57+ T cells (not recorded which) from PBMCs.

The CDR3 nucleotides are TGTGCCAGCAGCGTAGGGGCGGGAGGACCCTACAATGAGCAGTTCTTC. It encodes CASSVGAGGPYNEQFF. The chain has TRBV7-3 and TRBJ2-1, with TRBD2 matching 8 bases. This CDR3 has 16 amino acids. CDR1 SGHTA and CDR2 FQGTGA come from the germline V gene. With V trimmed by 5 bases and J by 2 bases, 8 bases remained unmatched. Together with reference TRBV7-3 and TRBJ2-1, the CDR3 gives the full variable domain: GAGVSQTPSNKVTEKGKYVELRCDPISGHTALYWYRQSLGQGPEFLIYFQGTGAADDSGLPNDRFFAVRPEGSVSTLKIQRTERGDSAVYLCASSVGAGGPYNEQFFGPGTRLTVL.